This entry describes one T cell receptor (beta chain). The antigen remains undetermined. Germline-derived CDR1 and CDR2 are KGHDR and SFDVKD. The CDR3 has 13 residues. V was clipped by 11 bases and J by 1 base, with 11 bases between them. Blood CD8+ and CD4+ T cells underwent high-throughput TCR beta sequencing. The data belong to a study of CD8 T cells in Susac syndrome. Study observations and caveats: Among people with Susac, CD8+ clonal expansion was greatest in TEMRA cells and active patients.

cDNA came from approximately 0.5 to 1 ug RNA primed by random hexamers. TCRdb redid the calling of the immunoSEQ multiplex PCR reads with MiXCR, one entry per CDR3 protein. The sample includes over 80,000 distinct CDR3 sequences, around 94% of them seen just once. The gene calls are TRBV24-1 and TRBJ1-5, with no clear D. Sequenced: CD8+ T cells from PBMCs. This TCR was recovered from a human donor with Susac syndrome. The chain's CDR3 is CAIQLGSNQPQHF. The DNA for the CDR3 is TGTGCCATCCAACTCGGAAGCAATCAGCCCCAGCATTTT.